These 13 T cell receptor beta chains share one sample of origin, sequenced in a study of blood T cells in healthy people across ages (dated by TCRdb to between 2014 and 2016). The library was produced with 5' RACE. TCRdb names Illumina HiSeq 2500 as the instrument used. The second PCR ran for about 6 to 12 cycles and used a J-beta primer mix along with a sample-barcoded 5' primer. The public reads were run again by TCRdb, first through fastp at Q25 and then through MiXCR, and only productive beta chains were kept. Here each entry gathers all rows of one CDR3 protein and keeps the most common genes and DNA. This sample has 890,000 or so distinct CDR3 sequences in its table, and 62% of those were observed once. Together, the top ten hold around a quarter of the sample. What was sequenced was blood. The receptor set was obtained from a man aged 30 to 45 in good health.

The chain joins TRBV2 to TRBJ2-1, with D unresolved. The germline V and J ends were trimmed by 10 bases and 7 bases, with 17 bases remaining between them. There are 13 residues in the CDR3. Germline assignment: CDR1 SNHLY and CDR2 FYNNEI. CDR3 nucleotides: TGTGCCACTCTACCGCCGGAACATAATGAGCAGTTCTTC. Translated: CATLPPEHNEQFF.

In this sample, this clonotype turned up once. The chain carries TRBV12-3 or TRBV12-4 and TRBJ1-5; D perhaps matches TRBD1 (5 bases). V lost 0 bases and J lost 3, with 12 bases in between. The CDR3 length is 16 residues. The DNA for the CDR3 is TGTGCCAGCAGTTTAGCGGGCAGGGTGATCAATCAGCCCCAGCATTTT. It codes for CASSLAGRVINQPQHF.

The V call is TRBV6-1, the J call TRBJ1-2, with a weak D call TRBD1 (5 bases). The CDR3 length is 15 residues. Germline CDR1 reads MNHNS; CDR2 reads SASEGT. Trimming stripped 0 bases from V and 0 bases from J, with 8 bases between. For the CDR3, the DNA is TGTGCCAGCAGTGAAGCCGGGGGACCTAACTATGGCTACACCTTC. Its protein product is CASSEAGGPNYGYTF.

The CDR3 sequence: CASSLYTGSSYGYTF. Here the CDR3 DNA reads TGTGCCAGCAGCTTATATACAGGCTCATCCTATGGCTACACCTTC. The V gene is TRBV7-2, the J gene TRBJ1-2; TRBD1 is a possible D gene (5 bases). Trimming pared 2 bases from V and 4 bases from J, leaving 14 bases between. The CDR3 contains 15 residues. CDR1 SGHTA and CDR2 FQGNSA come from the germline V gene.

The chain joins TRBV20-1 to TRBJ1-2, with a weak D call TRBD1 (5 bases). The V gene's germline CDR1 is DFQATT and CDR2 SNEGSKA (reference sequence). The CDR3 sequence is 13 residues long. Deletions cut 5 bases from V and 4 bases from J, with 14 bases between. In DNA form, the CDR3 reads TGCAGTGCTCGTATAGGGGTGGGCTATGGCTACACCTTC. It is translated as CSARIGVGYGYTF.

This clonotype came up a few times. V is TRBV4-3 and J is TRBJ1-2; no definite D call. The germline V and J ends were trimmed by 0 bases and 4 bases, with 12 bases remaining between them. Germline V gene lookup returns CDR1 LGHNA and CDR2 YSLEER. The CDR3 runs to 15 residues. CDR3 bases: TGCGCCAGCAGCCAAGATTGGGAGACGGTCTATGGCTACACCTTC. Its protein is CASSQDWETVYGYTF.

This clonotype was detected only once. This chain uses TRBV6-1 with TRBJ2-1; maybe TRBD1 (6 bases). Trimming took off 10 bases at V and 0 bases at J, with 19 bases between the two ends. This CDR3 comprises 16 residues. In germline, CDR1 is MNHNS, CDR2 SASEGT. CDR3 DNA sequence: TGTGCCAATCCTCACAGGGCCCACGGCTCCTACAATGAGCAGTTCTTC. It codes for CANPHRAHGSYNEQFF.

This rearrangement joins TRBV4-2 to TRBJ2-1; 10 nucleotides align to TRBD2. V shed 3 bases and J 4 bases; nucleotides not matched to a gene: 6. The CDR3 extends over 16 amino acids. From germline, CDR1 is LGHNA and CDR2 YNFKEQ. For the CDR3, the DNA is TGTGCCAGCAGCCAGGAGCGGGGGGGCGTATACAATGAGCAGTTCTTC. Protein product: CASSQERGGVYNEQFF.

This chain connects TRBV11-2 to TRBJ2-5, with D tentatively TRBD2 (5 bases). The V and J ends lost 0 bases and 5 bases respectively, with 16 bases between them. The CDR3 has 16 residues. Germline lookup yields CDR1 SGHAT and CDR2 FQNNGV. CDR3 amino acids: CASSLELSVSGETQYF. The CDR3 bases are TGTGCCAGCAGCTTAGAGCTCAGTGTATCGGGGGAGACCCAGTACTTC.

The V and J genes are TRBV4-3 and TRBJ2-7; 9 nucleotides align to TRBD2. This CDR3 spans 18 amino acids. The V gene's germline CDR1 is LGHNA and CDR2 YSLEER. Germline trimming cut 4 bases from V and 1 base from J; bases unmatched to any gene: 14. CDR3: CASSLTRPGLANSYEQYF. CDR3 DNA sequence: TGCGCCAGCAGCCTCACACGCCCGGGACTAGCCAATTCCTACGAGCAGTACTTC.

The CDR3 is CASSPIRVSYEQYF. CDR3 DNA: TGTGCCAGCAGCCCAATCAGGGTCTCCTACGAGCAGTACTTC. J is TRBJ2-7 and V is TRBV5-5, with TRBD1 as a possible D gene (5 bases). This CDR3 contains 14 residues. Germline assignment: CDR1 SGHKS and CDR2 YYEKEE (reference sequence). With 4 bases removed from V and 0 bases from J, the gap between germline ends came to 11 bases. Full variable domain (outside the CDR3, taken from reference TRBV5-5 and TRBJ2-7): DAGVTQSPTHLIKTRGQQVTLRCSPISGHKSVSWYQQVLGQGPQFIFQYYEKEERGRGNFPDRFSARQFPNYSSELNVNALLLGDSALYLCASSPIRVSYEQYFGPGTRLTVT.

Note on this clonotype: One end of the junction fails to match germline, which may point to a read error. The CDR3 DNA reads as TGTGCGGGCCAAGGGACCCTCAATGTGCAGTTCTTC. It is translated as CAGQGTLNVQFF. The chain links TRBV25-1 to TRBJ2-1, with D perhaps being TRBD1 or TRBD2 (5 bases each). Germline CDR1 is MGHDK and CDR2 is SYGVNS. This CDR3 has 12 residues.

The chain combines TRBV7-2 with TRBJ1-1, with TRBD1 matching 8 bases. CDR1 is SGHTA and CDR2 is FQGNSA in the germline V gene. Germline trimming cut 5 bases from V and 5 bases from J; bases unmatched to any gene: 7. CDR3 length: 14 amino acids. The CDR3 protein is CASSPRTGTTEAFF. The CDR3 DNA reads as TGTGCCAGCAGCCCCCGGACAGGGACGACTGAAGCTTTCTTT.